Each of the 20 T cell receptor beta chains below was sequenced from the same sample in a study of blood T cell dynamics during melanoma immunotherapy. Produced via immunoSEQ multiplex PCR; TCRdb's table is partial and in-frame only. The table has fewer than 20,000 clones, about nine tenths seen once. Indicated time point: pre-treatment baseline. The source material was blood, sampled from a patient treated with checkpoint blockade. All receptors come from a human donor with melanoma.

Worth noting for this clone: An end of the junction does not agree with germline; a read error may underlie this. The CDR3 is CASTLANEQFF. The CDR3 DNA follows: TGTGCCAGCACCTTGGCCAATGAGCAGTTCTTC. This chain links TRBV5-6 with TRBJ2-1; unclear D gene. The CDR3 totals 11 residues. Germline CDR1 SGHDT, CDR2 YYEEEE.

This clone was picked up one time. The V and J genes are TRBV5-5 and TRBJ2-5; no reliable D call. This CDR3 has 15 amino acids. The germline V gene has CDR1 SGHKS and CDR2 YYEKEE (reference sequence). The V end was cut by 4 bases, the J end by 3 bases, with 16 bases between. The CDR3 DNA follows: TGTGCCAGCAGCCCTGGGGTGGCAGGAGAAGAGACCCAGTACTTC. Residues: CASSPGVAGEETQYF.

The CDR3 sequence: CAISEATPDTQYF. CDR3 coding DNA: TGTGCCATCAGTGAGGCTACACCAGATACGCAGTATTTT. This chain uses TRBV10-3 with TRBJ2-3; D unclear. Trimming removed 2 bases from V and 4 bases from J, with 7 bases in between. This CDR3 comprises 13 residues. From germline, CDR1 is ENHRY and CDR2 SYGVKD.

A word on this clone: An end of the junction does not agree with germline; a read error may underlie this. This specimen includes other DNA sequences encoding the same CDR3. The rearrangement uses TRBV19 and TRBJ2-2; D possibly corresponds to TRBD2 (5 bases). The CDR3 runs 16 residues. Germline-derived CDR1 and CDR2 are LNHDA and SQIVND (reference sequence). The CDR3 loop reads CASSIGGLTNTGELFF. The CDR3 region has the DNA TGTGCCAGCAGTATAGGTGGACTCACGAACACCGGGGAGCTGTTTTTT.

The chain links TRBV6-1 to TRBJ1-1; no clear D. CDR3 length equals 15 residues. The germline CDR1 and CDR2 sequences are MNHNS and SASEGT. V lost 8 bases and J lost 0, with 16 bases in between. CDR3 protein: CASVVGSTMNTEAFF. The CDR3 bases are TGTGCCAGCGTGGTAGGGTCTACTATGAACACTGAAGCTTTCTTT.

The chain links TRBV28 to TRBJ1-5; possible D gene TRBD1, 5 bases. The CDR3 totals 14 residues. Trimming took off 6 bases at V and 2 bases at J, with 11 bases between the two ends. The germline V gene has CDR1 MDHEN and CDR2 SYDVKM. CDR3 residues: CASRLGGGNQPQHF. For the CDR3, the DNA is TGTGCCAGCAGATTGGGGGGGGGCAATCAGCCCCAGCATTTT.

The V and J genes are TRBV15 and TRBJ1-2; possibly TRBD1 for D (5 bases). Trimming removed 5 bases from V and 7 bases from J, with 17 bases in between. Germline assignment: CDR1 LNHNV and CDR2 YYDKDF (reference sequence). The CDR3 is made up of 14 amino acids. The CDR3 sequence is CATSLAPTRVGYTF. DNA of the CDR3: TGTGCCACCAGCCTTGCCCCCACCAGGGTTGGCTACACCTTC.

J is TRBJ1-5 and V is TRBV30; D remains unclear. Germline-derived CDR1 and CDR2 are GTSNPN and SVGIG (reference sequence). The V end was cut by 8 bases, the J end by 3 bases, with 11 bases between. This CDR3 spans 12 amino acids. In nucleotides, the CDR3 is TGTGCCGGCGGGATTGACAATCAGCCCCAGCATTTT. Translation gives CAGGIDNQPQHF. Looking up the rest from reference TRBV30 and TRBJ1-5 gives the full variable domain: SQTIHQWPATLVQPVGSPLSLECTVEGTSNPNLYWYRQAAGRGLQLLFYSVGIGQISSEVPQNLSASRPQDRQFILSSKKLLLSDSGFYLCAGGIDNQPQHFGDGTRLSIL.

The chain employs TRBV7-9 and TRBJ2-1, with 7 bases aligning to TRBD1. Unmatched junction bases numbered 2, after V lost 1 base and J lost 2 bases. This CDR3 is 15 amino acids long. Looked up from germline, CDR1 is SEHNR and CDR2 is FQNEAQ (reference sequence). The chain's CDR3 is CASSLVQGTYNEQFF. Written as DNA, the CDR3 is TGTGCCAGCAGCTTAGTACAGGGGACCTACAATGAGCAGTTCTTC.

The chain uses TRBV5-1 and TRBJ1-3, with D uncertain. This CDR3 has 15 amino acids. Trimming removed 0 bases from V and 1 base from J, with 8 bases in between. The germline V gene has CDR1 SGHRS and CDR2 YFSETQ. The CDR3 spells CASSLEWGSGNTIYF. In nucleotides, the CDR3 is TGCGCCAGCAGCTTGGAGTGGGGTTCTGGAAACACCATATATTTT.

This clone turned up a few times. The chain couples TRBV5-4 to TRBJ2-1, with a weak D call TRBD2 (6 bases). The length of the CDR3 is 12 residues. CDR1 is SGHNT and CDR2 is YYREEE in the germline V gene (reference sequence). Trimming pared 1 base from V and 10 bases from J, leaving 9 bases between. The CDR3 here is CASSLSGEEQFF. CDR3 in DNA: TGTGCCAGCAGCTTGTCGGGGGAAGAGCAGTTCTTC.

The CDR3 DNA reads as TGTGCCAGCAGCACTGGGACTAGCGGAACCCGCACAGATACGCAGTATTTT. It specifies CASSTGTSGTRTDTQYF. V is TRBV7-2 and J is TRBJ2-3; 11 bases map to TRBD2. V gave up 5 bases and J gave up 1 base; unmatched junction bases: 8. The CDR3 covers 17 residues. The germline CDR1 and CDR2 sequences are SGHTA and FQGNSA.

The rearrangement links TRBV7-3 to TRBJ2-7; D uncertain. CDR1 is SGHTA and CDR2 is FQGTGA in the germline V gene. The germline V and J ends were trimmed by 5 bases and 5 bases, with 13 bases remaining between them. The CDR3 extends over 13 amino acids. CDR3 region: CASSGDGGHEQYF. In DNA, the CDR3 is TGTGCCAGCAGCGGTGATGGTGGACACGAGCAGTACTTC.

The chain employs TRBV5-8 and TRBJ1-4, with no clear D. The CDR3 contains 12 residues. The V and J ends lost 0 bases and 6 bases respectively, with 3 bases between them. Germline lookup yields CDR1 SGHTS and CDR2 YDEGEE. The CDR3 sequence: CASSLGHEKLFF. The CDR3, as DNA: TGTGCCAGCAGCTTGGGACATGAAAAACTGTTTTTT.

The J gene is TRBJ1-5, the V gene TRBV6-1; 7 nucleotides align to TRBD1. V lost 4 bases and J lost 4; bases outside the gene matches: 10. The CDR3 extends over 16 amino acids. Per germline, CDR1 MNHNS and CDR2 SASEGT. The CDR3 sequence: CASSGRQGGSNQPQHF. The CDR3 coding sequence is TGTGCCAGCAGTGGCAGACAGGGTGGAAGTAATCAGCCCCAGCATTTT.

This rearrangement joins TRBV19 to TRBJ1-2, with D maybe TRBD1 (6 bases). Between the trimmed V and J ends, which lost 7 bases and 5 bases, there was a span of 17 bases. CDR3 size: 14 residues. Germline assignment: CDR1 LNHDA and CDR2 SQIVND (reference sequence). CDR3 protein: CASTPTRGGYGYTF. CDR3 sequence (DNA): TGTGCCAGTACCCCAACGAGGGGGGGATATGGCTACACCTTC.

The chain uses TRBV19 and TRBJ2-1; 7 bases fit TRBD2. Germline CDR1 reads LNHDA; CDR2 reads SQIVND (reference sequence). The junction had 6 bases not matched to a gene; V was cut back by 7 bases and J by 0 bases. This CDR3 has 15 residues. The CDR3 DNA is TGTGCCAGTAAGGGCGGGGGAAGCTCCTACAATGAGCAGTTCTTC. It codes for CASKGGGSSYNEQFF.

This chain connects TRBV14 to TRBJ2-3; D may match TRBD1 or TRBD2 (6 bases each). Germline CDR1 reads SGHDN; CDR2 reads FVKESK. The CDR3 is made up of 15 amino acids. V was cut by 5 bases and J by 2 bases, with 14 bases left in between. The DNA for the CDR3 is TGTGCCAGCAGCGAAGGGGGACTTGTCACAGATACGCAGTATTTT. Protein product: CASSEGGLVTDTQYF.

The chain combines TRBV4-3 with TRBJ1-1, with D tentatively TRBD1 (5 bases). In germline, CDR1 is LGHNA, CDR2 YSLEER. V was cut by 0 bases and J by 2 bases, with 10 bases left in between. The CDR3 runs to 15 residues. Here the CDR3 reads CASSQDQGSNTEAFF. The CDR3 DNA reads TGCGCCAGCAGCCAAGATCAGGGAAGTAACACTGAAGCTTTCTTT.

V gene TRBV5-4 combines with J gene TRBJ1-6; possibly TRBD1 for D (6 bases). V was clipped by 4 bases and J by 9 bases, with 17 bases between them. Germline loops: CDR1 SGHNT, CDR2 YYREEE (reference sequence). The CDR3 consists of 15 residues. This chain's CDR3 is CASSPFDRRSSPLHF. The CDR3 nucleotides read TGTGCCAGCAGCCCTTTCGACAGGAGGAGTTCACCCCTCCACTTT.